Detailed here is one TCR beta chain. Its antigen is currently unknown. TCR beta cDNA libraries had unique molecular identifiers. T cells numbering about 0.85 to 11 million yielded cDNA molecules that totaled approximately 500,000. TCRdb ran MiXCR on the PCR reads and lists one entry per CDR3 protein. The sample lists around 440,000 distinct CDR3 sequences, 45% occurring once. CDR3 length: 15 amino acids. CDR1 KGHSH and CDR2 LQKENI come from the germline V gene. V shed 2 bases and J shed 0 bases, with 10 bases lying between them. The sample comes from a study of post-analysis software for immune sequencing data. The overall study: Recorded disease courses covered relapsing-remitting, secondary progressive and progressive-relapsing multiple sclerosis. Some patients had no subtype annotation. Broader study findings: Relative to controls, patients with multiple sclerosis showed significantly lower normalized Chao1 diversity. Comparison of patients with controls showed a handful of TRBV segments more frequent in patients, TRBV5-6, TRBV5-1 and TRBV20-1 among them.

The V call is TRBV18, the J call TRBJ1-1, with D possibly matching TRBD1 (5 bases). Sequenced sample: blood. The sequence derives from a girl under 18 with multiple sclerosis. The CDR3 here is CASSPYTGLNTEAFF. For the CDR3, the DNA is TGTGCCAGCTCACCATATACAGGTTTGAACACTGAAGCTTTCTTT.